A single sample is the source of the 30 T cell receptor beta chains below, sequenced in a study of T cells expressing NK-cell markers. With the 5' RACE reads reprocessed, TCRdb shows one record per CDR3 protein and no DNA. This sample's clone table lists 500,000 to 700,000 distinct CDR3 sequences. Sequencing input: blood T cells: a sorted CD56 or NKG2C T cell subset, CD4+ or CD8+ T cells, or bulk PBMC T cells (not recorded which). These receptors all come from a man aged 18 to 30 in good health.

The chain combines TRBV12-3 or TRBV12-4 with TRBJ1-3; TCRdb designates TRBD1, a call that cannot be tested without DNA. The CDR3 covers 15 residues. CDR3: CASSLSAGGLDTIYF.

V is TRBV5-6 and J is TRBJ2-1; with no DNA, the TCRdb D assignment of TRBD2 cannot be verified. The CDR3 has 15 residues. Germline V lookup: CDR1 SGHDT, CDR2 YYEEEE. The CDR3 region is CASRRLAGGLNEQFF.

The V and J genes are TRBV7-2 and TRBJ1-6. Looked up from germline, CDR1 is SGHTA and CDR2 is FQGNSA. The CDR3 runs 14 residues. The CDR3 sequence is CASSYRSYNSPLHF.

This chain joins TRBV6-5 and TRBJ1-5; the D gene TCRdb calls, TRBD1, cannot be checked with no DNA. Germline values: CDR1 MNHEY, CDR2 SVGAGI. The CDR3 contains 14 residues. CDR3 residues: CASSYSKGAQPQHF.

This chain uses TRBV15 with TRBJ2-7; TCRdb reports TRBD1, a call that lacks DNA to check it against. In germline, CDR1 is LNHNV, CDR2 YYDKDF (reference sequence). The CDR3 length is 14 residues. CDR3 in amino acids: CATSLDRRGYEQYF.

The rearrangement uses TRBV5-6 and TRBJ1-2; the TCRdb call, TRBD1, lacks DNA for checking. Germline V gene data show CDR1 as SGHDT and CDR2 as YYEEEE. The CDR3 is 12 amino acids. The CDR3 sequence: CASRKTLGGYTF.

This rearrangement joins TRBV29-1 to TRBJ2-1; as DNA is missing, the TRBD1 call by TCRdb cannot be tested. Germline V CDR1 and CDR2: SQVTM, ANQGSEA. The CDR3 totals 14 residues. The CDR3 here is CSVEPPDSYNEQFF.

The CDR3 sequence is CSVRTSSHYEQYF. This chain uses TRBV29-1 with TRBJ2-7; TCRdb names TRBD2, which stays unverified in the absence of DNA. The CDR3 spans 13 residues. From germline, CDR1 is SQVTM and CDR2 ANQGSEA.

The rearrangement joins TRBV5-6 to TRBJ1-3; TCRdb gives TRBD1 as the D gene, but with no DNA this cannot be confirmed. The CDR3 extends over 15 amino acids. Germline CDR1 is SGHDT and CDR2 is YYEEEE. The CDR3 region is CASSLLQGTGNTIYF.

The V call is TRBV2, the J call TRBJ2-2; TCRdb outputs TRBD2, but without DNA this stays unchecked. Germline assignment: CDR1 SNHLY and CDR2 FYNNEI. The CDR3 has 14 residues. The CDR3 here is CASSEVGGAGELFF.

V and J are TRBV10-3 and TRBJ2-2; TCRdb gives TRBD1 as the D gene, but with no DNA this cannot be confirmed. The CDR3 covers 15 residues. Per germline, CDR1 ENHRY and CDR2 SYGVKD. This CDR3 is CAISSSTGDTGELFF.

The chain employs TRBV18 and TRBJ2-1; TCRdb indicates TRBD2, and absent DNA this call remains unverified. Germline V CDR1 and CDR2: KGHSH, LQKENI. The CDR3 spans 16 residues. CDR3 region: CASSRPGTSGSDEQFF.

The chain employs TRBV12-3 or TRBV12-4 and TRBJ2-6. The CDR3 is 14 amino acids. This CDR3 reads CASGIRSGANVLTF.

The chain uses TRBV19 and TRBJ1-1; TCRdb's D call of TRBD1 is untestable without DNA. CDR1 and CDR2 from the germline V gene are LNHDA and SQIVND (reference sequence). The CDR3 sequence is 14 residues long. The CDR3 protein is CASSISLGGTEAFF.

CDR3 in amino acids: CAISARDEYGYTF. The rearrangement links TRBV10-3 to TRBJ1-2. Germline V CDR1 and CDR2: ENHRY, SYGVKD. The CDR3 sequence is 13 residues long.

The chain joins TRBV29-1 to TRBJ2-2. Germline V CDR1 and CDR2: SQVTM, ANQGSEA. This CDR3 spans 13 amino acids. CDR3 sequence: CSVVTVFTGELFF.

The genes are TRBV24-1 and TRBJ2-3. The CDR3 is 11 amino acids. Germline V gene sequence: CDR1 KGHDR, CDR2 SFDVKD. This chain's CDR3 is CATSGWDTQYF.

The chain's CDR3 is CSVGQGLGEKLFF. This chain joins TRBV29-1 and TRBJ1-4; TCRdb proposes TRBD1, but this gene call is untestable without DNA. CDR1 is SQVTM, CDR2 ANQGSEA, per germline. This CDR3 spans 13 amino acids.

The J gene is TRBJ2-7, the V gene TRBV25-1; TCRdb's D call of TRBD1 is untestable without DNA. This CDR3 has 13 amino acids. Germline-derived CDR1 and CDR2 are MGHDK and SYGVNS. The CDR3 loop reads CASSEGDLREQYF.

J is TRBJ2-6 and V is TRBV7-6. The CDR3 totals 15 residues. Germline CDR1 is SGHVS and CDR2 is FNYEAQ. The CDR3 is CASSSITSGANVLTF.

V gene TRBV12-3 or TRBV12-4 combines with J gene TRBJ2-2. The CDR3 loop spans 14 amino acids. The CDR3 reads CASGPGSNTGELFF.

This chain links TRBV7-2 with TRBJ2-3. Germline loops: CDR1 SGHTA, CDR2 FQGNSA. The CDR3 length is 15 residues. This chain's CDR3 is CASSRITTSTDTQYF.

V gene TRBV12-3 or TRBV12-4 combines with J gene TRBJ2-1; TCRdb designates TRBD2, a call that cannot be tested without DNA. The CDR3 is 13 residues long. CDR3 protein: CASTRDYDYEQFF.

The CDR3 loop reads CSARSPDGAVNTIYF. This chain connects TRBV20-1 to TRBJ1-3; no DNA is available, so the TRBD1 call from TCRdb remains unchecked. The length of the CDR3 is 15 residues. Germline CDR1 and CDR2: DFQATT and SNEGSKA (reference sequence).

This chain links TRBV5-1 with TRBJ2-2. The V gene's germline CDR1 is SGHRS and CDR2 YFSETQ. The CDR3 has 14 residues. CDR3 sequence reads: CASTSRSDTGELFF.

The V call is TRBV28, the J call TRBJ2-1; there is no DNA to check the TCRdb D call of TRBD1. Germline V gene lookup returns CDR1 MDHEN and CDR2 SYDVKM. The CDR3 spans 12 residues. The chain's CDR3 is CASSRKGGRKFF.

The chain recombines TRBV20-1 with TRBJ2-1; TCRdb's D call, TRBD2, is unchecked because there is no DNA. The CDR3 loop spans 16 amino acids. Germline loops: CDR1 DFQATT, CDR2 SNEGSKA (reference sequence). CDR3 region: CSARDWSLSPIDEQFF.

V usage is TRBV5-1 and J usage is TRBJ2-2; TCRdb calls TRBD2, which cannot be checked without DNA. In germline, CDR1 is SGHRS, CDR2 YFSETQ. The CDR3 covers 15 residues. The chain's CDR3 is CASGTSGASTGELFF.

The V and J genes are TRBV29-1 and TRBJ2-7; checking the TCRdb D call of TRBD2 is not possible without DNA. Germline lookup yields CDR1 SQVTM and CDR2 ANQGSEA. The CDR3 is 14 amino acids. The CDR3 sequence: CSAVTSPYSYEQYF.

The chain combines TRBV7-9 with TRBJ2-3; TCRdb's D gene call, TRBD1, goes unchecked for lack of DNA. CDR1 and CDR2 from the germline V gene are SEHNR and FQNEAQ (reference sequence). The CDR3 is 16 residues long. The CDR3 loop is CASPLRGGEITDTQYF.